The entry below gives a single T cell receptor (beta chain) sequence along with its context. This entry comes from a study of blood T cell repertoires in COVID-19. Whole-study context: Acute and convalescent COVID-19 samples came from the United States, Italy and Spain. In each case, the material was cDNA or gDNA derived from T cells, B-cell-depleted T cells, or PBMCs.

Participants spanned ages roughly 18 to 95 years and resided in 20 to 25 US areas. Symptom resolution, clearance, or two negative PCRs marked the recovered donors of Cohort 3. TCRdb's table, derived via immunoSEQ multiplex PCR, lists solely in-frame clones and lacks some. Altogether some 330,000 clones are present, 92% being singletons, with the ten largest covering less than 20%. CDR3 length: 14 residues. The V end was cut by 5 bases, the J end by 3 bases, with 13 bases between. In germline, CDR1 is SGHNT, CDR2 YENEEA. This receptor was identified in a woman aged 25 to 45 who had recovered from COVID-19. Specimen: PBMCs or T cells enriched from blood (not recorded which). This chain uses TRBV11-3 with TRBJ1-1; D possibly corresponds to TRBD1 (5 bases). Written as DNA, the CDR3 is TGTGCCAGCAGCCCCGGTGGGGCGGACACTGAAGCTTTCTTT. Translated: CASSPGGADTEAFF.